This T cell receptor beta chain is drawn from a study of blood T cell repertoires in COVID-19. Across the study: The United States, Italy and Spain supplied acute and convalescent COVID-19 samples. PBMCs, B-cell-depleted T cells, or T cells were the source of the cDNA or gDNA that made up the material.

As originally analysed: It was from reference gene primer amplification that nucleated cell counts were estimated. This table comes from immunoSEQ multiplex PCR, and its TCRdb copy is limited to in-frame clones, with some not included. The DNA gave D and trimming, while V, J and clone size come from that table. The sample consists of about 170,000 clones, under 80% of them appearing once. J lost 10 bases, V lost 0 bases, and 9 bases had no gene match. The CDR3 has 16 residues. Germline V gene lookup returns CDR1 MNHEY and CDR2 SMNVEV (reference sequence). The chain couples TRBV27 to TRBJ1-6, with 7 bases identical to TRBD1. This receptor was obtained from a woman aged 80 or over with acute or convalescent COVID-19. The material sequenced was peripheral blood. The CDR3 sequence is CASSLSGAGGNSPLHF. CDR3 sequence (DNA): TGTGCCAGCAGTTTATCCGGGGCAGGGGGGAACTCACCCCTCCACTTT.